This T cell receptor (beta chain) originates from a study of blood T cells in healthy people across ages. Study-wide findings and caveats: Compared with aged donors, long-lived donors showed fewer expanded clones, suggesting selection.

Sample-barcoded 5' priming and a J-beta primer mix drove a second PCR of roughly 7 to 11 cycles. TCRdb itself ran the 5' RACE reads through MiXCR, one entry per CDR3 protein. The sample has 900,000 to 950,000 distinct CDR3 sequences, about 27% seen once. This clonotype was seen more than once but under ten times. As yet, its antigen is unknown. Trimming cost V 5 bases and J 4 bases, with 14 bases left between them. Germline CDR1 SNHLY, CDR2 FYNNEI. The CDR3 is 14 amino acids. These same records also appear under a second study, on T cells of mothers and their children.

This receptor was obtained from a woman between 35 and 50 years old in good health. The rearrangement links TRBV2 to TRBJ1-2; unclear D gene. The sample taken for sequencing was blood. The CDR3 spells CASSSEGPPYGYTF. The DNA for the CDR3 is TGTGCCAGCAGTTCAGAAGGTCCCCCCTATGGCTACACCTTC.